The present TCR beta chain was sequenced within a study of blood T cells in healthy people across ages. Trimming cost V 2 bases and J 7 bases, with 11 bases left between them. The length of the CDR3 is 14 residues. The germline CDR1 and CDR2 sequences are SGHAT and FQNNGV. Sample-barcoded 5' priming and a J-beta primer mix drove a second PCR of roughly 6 to 12 cycles. TCRdb reprocessed the 5' RACE reads with MiXCR, giving one entry per CDR3 protein. This table holds over 1,500,000 distinct CDR3 sequences, around 50% found once. This clonotype originated in a woman between 35 and 50 years old in good health. V usage is TRBV11-2 and J usage is TRBJ1-4, with D possibly matching TRBD1 (5 bases). The sequenced sample was blood. The CDR3 nucleotides read TGTGCCAGCAGCTTATCCCTAGGGGCTGAAAAACTGTTTTTT. Protein: CASSLSLGAEKLFF.